The 17 T cell receptor beta chains listed next were all sequenced from one sample in a study of cytomegalovirus exposure and HLA in healthy donors (dated by TCRdb to 2015 to 2018). The protocol used for the library was the immunoSEQ multiplex PCR assay. TCRdb stores this immuneACCESS table with in-frame sequences only. Part of the clones is absent; in the studies checked, under half of the shortfall reflects unresolved V genes, and no reason is known for the rest. In this sample the table shows some 150,000 clones, roughly 87% of which occur a single time. Less than 5.5% of the sample is taken by the ten largest. Source material: PBMCs. The receptors derive from a man between 18 and 29 years old in good health and CMV-seropositive.

The chain carries TRBV2 and TRBJ1-3; 9 bases fit TRBD1. Germline V lookup: CDR1 SNHLY, CDR2 FYNNEI. This CDR3 has 16 amino acids. V dropped 6 bases and J dropped 1; count of bases not matched to a gene: 7. Written as DNA, the CDR3 is TGTGCCAGCAGCGAACAGGGGGCCAGATCTGGAAACACCATATATTTT. Translation gives CASSEQGARSGNTIYF.

The gene calls are TRBV6-5 and TRBJ2-6; no clear D. Trimming pared 6 bases from V and 0 bases from J, leaving 6 bases between. This CDR3 has 14 residues. Looked up from germline, CDR1 is MNHEY and CDR2 is SVGAGI. This CDR3 reads CASSVVSGANVLTF. In nucleotides, the CDR3 is TGTGCCAGCAGCGTAGTCTCTGGGGCCAACGTCCTGACTTTC.

CDR3 DNA: TGTGCCACCAGCTTCCCAAGGGACAGGGCCGGTACTGAAGCTTTCTTT. It specifies CATSFPRDRAGTEAFF. This sequence joins TRBV15 and TRBJ1-1, with 9 bases fitting TRBD1. Germline V lookup: CDR1 LNHNV, CDR2 YYDKDF (reference sequence). This CDR3 has 16 residues. The junction had 12 bases not matched to a gene; V was cut back by 5 bases and J by 5 bases.

This clone showed up just once. This chain connects TRBV19 to TRBJ2-7; no firm D call. This CDR3 contains 13 residues. Trimming stripped 7 bases from V and 0 bases from J, with 10 bases between. Germline V gene sequence: CDR1 LNHDA, CDR2 SQIVND (reference sequence). The CDR3 sequence: CASTAGSSYEQYF. In DNA form, the CDR3 reads TGTGCCAGTACCGCCGGTAGCTCCTACGAGCAGTACTTC.

The rearrangement uses TRBV18 and TRBJ2-1; D possibly corresponds to TRBD2 (5 bases). The germline V and J ends were trimmed by 2 bases and 0 bases, with 11 bases remaining between them. Germline-derived CDR1 and CDR2 are KGHSH and LQKENI. There are 16 residues in the CDR3. CDR3 amino acids: CASSPTSPSSYNEQFF. Written as DNA, the CDR3 is TGTGCCAGCTCACCAACTAGTCCTAGCTCCTACAATGAGCAGTTCTTC.

This chain joins TRBV13 and TRBJ1-4; tentatively, D is TRBD1 (5 bases). Germline CDR1 reads PRHDT; CDR2 reads FYEKMQ (reference sequence). The CDR3 spans 12 residues. V lost 3 bases to trimming and J lost 8 bases, with 7 bases between them. The CDR3 sequence is CASSFGGEKLFF. In DNA, the CDR3 is TGTGCCAGCAGCTTCGGGGGGGAAAAACTGTTTTTT.

The V gene is TRBV19, the J gene TRBJ2-1; TRBD2 matches 11 bases. CDR1 and CDR2 from the germline V gene are LNHDA and SQIVND (reference sequence). The CDR3 runs to 16 residues. J gave up 4 bases and V 4 bases, and 6 bases lay outside the gene matches. CDR3 nucleotides: TGTGCCAGTAGTAATTATAGCGGGAGGGTGTACAATGAGCAGTTCTTC. This encodes CASSNYSGRVYNEQFF.

The V gene is TRBV7-9, the J gene TRBJ2-1, with D possibly TRBD2 on 6 matching bases. Trimming removed 4 bases from V and 1 base from J, with 11 bases in between. The CDR3 runs 15 residues. Germline lookup yields CDR1 SEHNR and CDR2 FQNEAQ (reference sequence). CDR3 nucleotide sequence: TGTGCCAGCAGCTCCCCGCGGGATTCCTACAATGAGCAGTTCTTC. Amino acid sequence: CASSSPRDSYNEQFF.

This rearrangement joins TRBV19 to TRBJ2-7; weak D call: TRBD1 (6 bases). Between the trimmed V and J ends, which lost 8 bases and 4 bases, there was a span of 21 bases. This CDR3 spans 15 amino acids. Germline V gene sequence: CDR1 LNHDA, CDR2 SQIVND (reference sequence). CDR3 in amino acids: CASATIAAGTYEQYF. In DNA, the CDR3 is TGTGCCAGTGCTACAATCGCGGCAGGGACATACGAGCAGTACTTC.

The chain combines TRBV4-1 with TRBJ2-3, with a possible D match to TRBD1 (6 bases). The CDR3 has 14 amino acids. Germline assignment: CDR1 MGHRA and CDR2 YSYEKL. The ends were cut back, 0 bases at V and 8 bases at J, with 12 bases in the middle. This chain's CDR3 is CASSQDSDRRTQYF. The CDR3 DNA reads as TGCGCCAGCAGCCAAGATTCCGACAGGCGTACGCAGTATTTT.

The rearrangement uses TRBV10-3 and TRBJ1-2, with D possibly being TRBD1 (6 bases). V was cut by 3 bases and J by 8 bases, with 22 bases left in between. This CDR3 has 16 amino acids. The germline CDR1 and CDR2 sequences are ENHRY and SYGVKD. Written as DNA, the CDR3 is TGTGCCATCAGTGATGGTGAGGACAGATTTATCACGGGCTACACCTTC. As protein: CAISDGEDRFITGYTF.

V gene TRBV7-9 combines with J gene TRBJ1-2, with D perhaps TRBD1 (5 bases). Trimming took 5 bases from V and 6 from J, leaving 10 bases between them. The CDR3 contains 12 residues. Germline V gene data show CDR1 as SEHNR and CDR2 as FQNEAQ (reference sequence). CDR3 bases: TGTGCCAGCAGCGTGATAGGGGATGGCTACACCTTC. Protein sequence: CASSVIGDGYTF. The full variable domain, its missing parts supplied by reference TRBV7-9 and TRBJ1-2, is DTGVSQNPRHKITKRGQNVTFRCDPISEHNRLYWYRQTLGQGPEFLTYFQNEAQLEKSRLLSDRFSAERPKGSFSTLEIQRTEQGDSAMYLCASSVIGDGYTFGSGTRLTVV.

The chain recombines TRBV5-1 with TRBJ2-7, with 7 bases matching TRBD1. V lost 4 bases, J lost 2 bases, and 9 bases stayed unmatched. Germline V CDR1 and CDR2: SGHRS, YFSETQ. CDR3 length: 15 amino acids. The CDR3 is CASSVDRAQPYEQYF. CDR3 nucleotides: TGCGCCAGCAGCGTAGACAGGGCCCAACCCTACGAGCAGTACTTC.

V usage is TRBV5-1 and J usage is TRBJ2-3; 9 positions match TRBD2. The CDR3 runs to 16 residues. The junction had 6 bases not matched to a gene; V was cut back by 0 bases and J by 4 bases. Germline-derived CDR1 and CDR2 are SGHRS and YFSETQ. CDR3 in DNA: TGCGCCAGCAGCTTGGGGCTAGCGGGAACCTCAGATACGCAGTATTTT. Protein product: CASSLGLAGTSDTQYF.

The chain is built from TRBV7-3 and TRBJ2-3, with 15 bases identical to TRBD2. CDR1 and CDR2 (germline): SGHTA, FQGTGA. The length of the CDR3 is 18 residues. V lost 6 bases and J lost 0; bases outside the gene matches: 7. The CDR3 DNA is TGTGCCAGCAGGTCCGGGACTAGCGGGGGGCCCAGCACAGATACGCAGTATTTT. Its translation: CASRSGTSGGPSTDTQYF.

This clone was recorded only once. The chain combines TRBV13 with TRBJ1-1; 8 bases agree with TRBD1. The junction had 12 bases not matched to a gene; V was cut back by 6 bases and J by 6 bases. From germline, CDR1 is PRHDT and CDR2 FYEKMQ (reference sequence). The CDR3 runs 15 residues. The DNA of the CDR3 is TGTGCCAGCAGTTTGGGGGCAGGGGGCTTCCCTGAAGCTTTCTTT. Amino acids: CASSLGAGGFPEAFF.

This chain links TRBV6-1 with TRBJ2-5; D is uncertain. V was cut by 5 bases and J by 5 bases, with 6 bases left in between. The CDR3 has 11 residues. The germline V gene encodes CDR1 MNHNS and CDR2 SASEGT. The CDR3 coding sequence is TGTGCCAGCAGTCAGAGGGAGACCCAGTACTTC. Translating it yields CASSQRETQYF.